The 19 T cell receptor beta chains presented below share a single source sample, sequenced in a study of blood T cell repertoires in COVID-19. The assay was immunoSEQ multiplex PCR, and TCRdb's table has in-frame clones only and misses some. The data hold 110,000 or so clones, with 65% to 80% observed a single time. Sequencing used peripheral blood. The receptors derive from a man in his 70s with acute or convalescent COVID-19.

The chain combines TRBV3-1 (or the pseudogene TRBV3-2) with TRBJ1-6; no clear D. The V end was cut by 0 bases, the J end by 10 bases, with 4 bases between. The CDR3 contains 12 residues. CDR1 and CDR2 (germline): LGHDT, YNNKEL (reference sequence). CDR3 sequence: CASSQDPSPLHF. The DNA for the CDR3 is TGTGCCAGCAGCCAAGATCCATCACCCCTCCACTTT.

A few counts support this clone. The chain couples TRBV11-3 to TRBJ2-1, with 10 bases fitting TRBD2. Losses at the gene ends were 2 bases for V and 7 bases for J; bases not matched to a gene: 11. The CDR3 has 17 amino acids. CDR1 is SGHNT and CDR2 is YENEEA in the germline V gene. CDR3 nucleotides: TGTGCCAGCAGCTTACTGATACTAGCGGGGAGTGATAATGAGCAGTTCTTC. It specifies CASSLLILAGSDNEQFF.

This chain joins TRBV28 and TRBJ1-1; the match to TRBD1 covers 9 bases. CDR3 size: 15 residues. V lost 6 bases, J lost 5 bases, and 10 bases stayed unmatched. Germline CDR1 MDHEN, CDR2 SYDVKM. DNA of the CDR3: TGTGCCAGCAGCTCCTCGGGACAGGGTGTTACTGAAGCTTTCTTT. The encoded protein is CASSSSGQGVTEAFF.

This sequence joins TRBV9 and TRBJ2-2; 9 bases match TRBD1. This CDR3 has 14 amino acids. J was trimmed by 6 bases and V by 3 bases; bases with no gene match: 3. CDR1 and CDR2 (germline): SGDLS, YYNGEE. The CDR3 loop is CASSEQGASGELFF. The CDR3 DNA sequence: TGTGCCAGCAGCGAACAGGGGGCGTCCGGGGAGCTGTTTTTT. The full variable domain, rest sourced from reference TRBV9 and TRBJ2-2, is DSGVTQTPKHLITATGQRVTLRCSPRSGDLSVYWYQQSLDQGLQFLIQYYNGEERAKGNILERFSAQQFPDLHSELNLSSLELGDSALYFCASSEQGASGELFFGEGSRLTVL.

This chain joins TRBV5-1 and TRBJ2-7; D may be TRBD1 (6 bases). The CDR3 spans 14 residues. Trimming stripped 0 bases from V and 0 bases from J, with 7 bases between. CDR1 SGHRS and CDR2 YFSETQ come from the germline V gene. CDR3 loop: CASSLGTVSYEQYF. In DNA form, the CDR3 reads TGCGCCAGCAGCTTGGGGACAGTCTCCTACGAGCAGTACTTC. Based on the CDR3 plus reference TRBV5-1 and TRBJ2-7, the full variable domain is KAGVTQTPRYLIKTRGQQVTLSCSPISGHRSVSWYQQTPGQGLQFLFEYFSETQRNKGNFPGRFSGRQFSNSRSEMNVSTLELGDSALYLCASSLGTVSYEQYFGPGTRLTVT.

The CDR3, as DNA: TGTGCCTGGAGTGGAAAAATGCGAAATGAAAAACTGTTTTTT. This encodes CAWSGKMRNEKLFF. The genes are TRBV30 and TRBJ1-4; D gene ambiguous. The V end was cut by 1 base, the J end by 5 bases, with 11 bases between. This CDR3 comprises 14 residues. Per the germline V gene, CDR1 is GTSNPN and CDR2 is SVGIG (reference sequence).

The chain employs TRBV18 and TRBJ2-5, with D perhaps TRBD1 (5 bases). V was clipped by 3 bases and J by 5 bases, with 10 bases between them. CDR1 and CDR2 from the germline V gene are KGHSH and LQKENI. The CDR3 has 13 amino acids. CDR3 bases: TGTGCCAGCTCACCGCCAGGGTTGGAGACCCAGTACTTC. It specifies CASSPPGLETQYF.

The rearrangement joins TRBV6-1 to TRBJ1-2; D is unclear. The CDR3 totals 12 residues. V lost 2 bases to trimming and J lost 5 bases, with 6 bases between them. The germline V gene has CDR1 MNHNS and CDR2 SASEGT. This CDR3 reads CASSEYFYGYTF. For the CDR3, the DNA is TGTGCCAGCAGTGAATATTTTTATGGCTACACCTTC.

This clone was seen only a few times. DNA for the CDR3: TGCGCCAGCCGGGACAGCATGAACACTGAAGCTTTCTTT. Encoded protein: CASRDSMNTEAFF. This chain joins TRBV4-1 and TRBJ1-1, with 7 nucleotides matching TRBD1. The CDR3 is 13 residues long. V lost 8 bases, J lost 0 bases, and 3 bases stayed unmatched. Germline-derived CDR1 and CDR2 are MGHRA and YSYEKL.

The chain has TRBV28 and TRBJ2-7, with a tentative D call TRBD1 (5 bases). V lost 8 bases to trimming and J lost 3 bases, with 8 bases between them. The CDR3 is 11 amino acids. CDR1 and CDR2 from the germline V gene are MDHEN and SYDVKM. The CDR3 sequence is CASDSFYEQYF. CDR3 sequence (DNA): TGTGCCAGCGACAGCTTCTACGAGCAGTACTTC. The full variable domain, in which reference TRBV28 and TRBJ2-7 provide the parts outside the CDR3, is DVKVTQSSRYLVKRTGEKVFLECVQDMDHENMFWYRQDPGLGLRLIYFSYDVKMKEKGDIPEGYSVSREKKERFSLILESASTNQTSMYLCASDSFYEQYFGPGTRLTVT.

In this sample, this clone turned up once. This CDR3 is CASSPRGGKGYTF. In DNA form, the CDR3 reads TGTGCCAGCAGCCCCCGGGGGGGGAAGGGCTACACCTTC. The chain has TRBV5-4 and TRBJ1-2; TRBD1 might be the D (5 bases). There are 13 residues in the CDR3. The germline gives CDR1 SGHNT, CDR2 YYREEE (reference sequence). The V gene lost 4 bases and the J gene lost 8 bases, with 15 bases spanning the gap.

The gene calls are TRBV2 and TRBJ1-5; the D gene is possibly TRBD1 (5 bases). Looked up from germline, CDR1 is SNHLY and CDR2 is FYNNEI. Trimming removed 2 bases at V and 1 base at J, with 9 bases between. The CDR3 runs to 15 residues. CDR3 sequence reads: CASSEREGSNQPQHF. In DNA form, the CDR3 reads TGTGCCAGCAGTGAAAGGGAGGGGAGCAATCAGCCCCAGCATTTT.

V and J are TRBV28 and TRBJ2-3, with D possibly being TRBD1 (6 bases). Germline V lookup: CDR1 MDHEN, CDR2 SYDVKM. The CDR3 loop spans 12 amino acids. V gave up 5 bases and J gave up 10 bases, with 13 bases separating them. CDR3 in DNA: TGTGCCAGCAGTATCACAGGGTTGCCGCAGTATTTT. Translated: CASSITGLPQYF.

The genes are TRBV28 and TRBJ1-1; tentative D call: TRBD1 (6 bases). The V gene lost 5 bases and the J gene lost 0 bases, with 16 bases spanning the gap. CDR3 length: 16 residues. From germline, CDR1 is MDHEN and CDR2 SYDVKM. This CDR3 reads CASSPADRYVNTEAFF. DNA of the CDR3: TGTGCCAGCAGTCCCGCAGACAGGTACGTGAACACTGAAGCTTTCTTT.

The chain uses TRBV6-5 and TRBJ1-2; a weak D match, TRBD1 (5 bases). Germline-derived CDR1 and CDR2 are MNHEY and SVGAGI. CDR3 length: 15 residues. V lost 2 bases, J lost 8 bases, and 18 bases lay in between. CDR3 sequence: CASSYGGVGGEGYTF. DNA of the CDR3: TGTGCCAGCAGTTACGGAGGGGTAGGAGGAGAAGGCTACACCTTC.

The V gene is TRBV2, the J gene TRBJ2-3; D is uncertain. The CDR3 sequence is 13 residues long. CDR1 and CDR2 (germline): SNHLY, FYNNEI. Trimming pared 2 bases from V and 2 bases from J, leaving 5 bases between. The CDR3 nucleotides read TGTGCCAGCAGTGAACTAACCACAGATACGCAGTATTTT. It codes for CASSELTTDTQYF.

V usage is TRBV19 and J usage is TRBJ1-5; D may be TRBD1 (5 bases). With 8 bases removed from V and 0 bases from J, the gap between germline ends came to 11 bases. Looked up from germline, CDR1 is LNHDA and CDR2 is SQIVND (reference sequence). CDR3 size: 14 residues. CDR3 nucleotides: TGTGCCAGTTGGACGGGGGATAGCAATCAGCCCCAGCATTTT. Translation: CASWTGDSNQPQHF.

The chain recombines TRBV6-1 with TRBJ2-3; D is uncertain. This CDR3 spans 13 amino acids. V was pared by 3 bases and J by 2 bases, with 6 bases between. CDR1 is MNHNS and CDR2 is SASEGT in the germline V gene. CDR3: CASSDVVTDTQYF. DNA of the CDR3: TGTGCCAGCAGTGATGTAGTCACAGATACGCAGTATTTT.

The V and J genes are TRBV25-1 and TRBJ2-2, with 8 bases matching TRBD1. Germline CDR1 is MGHDK and CDR2 is SYGVNS. The CDR3 sequence is 16 residues long. V trimming: 9 bases; J trimming: 6 bases; junction bases outside the gene matches: 15. CDR3: CARGPQGETVAGELFF. CDR3 in DNA: TGTGCCAGAGGCCCACAGGGGGAGACGGTTGCCGGGGAGCTGTTTTTT.